This T cell receptor beta chain was observed in a study of blood T cell repertoires in COVID-19. Study in general: The samples span acute and convalescent COVID-19 from the United States, Italy and Spain. Nucleic acid was either cDNA or gDNA, and it came from T cells, B-cell-depleted T cells, or PBMCs.

The method was immunoSEQ multiplex PCR; TCRdb's version includes in-frame clones alone and lacks a portion of them. The sample yields fewer than 350,000 clones, 80% to 85% seen once. The CDR3 extends over 14 amino acids. Germline assignment: CDR1 KGHSH and CDR2 LQKENI. V was clipped by 6 bases and J by 5 bases, with 11 bases between them. Sequencing was carried out using peripheral blood. This sequence was found in a woman aged 55-70 years with active or convalescent COVID-19. The chain uses TRBV18 and TRBJ1-6, with D possibly TRBD1 on 5 matching bases. The CDR3 bases are TGTGCCAGCTCGCAGGGCCCCCATAATTCACCCCTCCACTTT. Protein sequence: CASSQGPHNSPLHF. Drawing the rest from reference TRBV18 and TRBJ1-6, the complete variable domain is NAGVMQNPRHLVRRRGQEARLRCSPMKGHSHVYWYRQLPEEGLKFMVYLQKENIIDESGMPKERFSAEFPKEGPSILRIQQVVRGDSAAYFCASSQGPHNSPLHFGNGTRLTVT.